The clone carrying this TCR beta chain has only a few counts. V trimming: 6 bases; J trimming: 0 bases; junction bases outside the gene matches: 9. CDR3 size: 18 residues. The V gene's germline CDR1 is LGHNA and CDR2 YNFKEQ. TCRalpha and TCRbeta libraries used 5'RACE with constant-segment primers and UMIs. TCRdb re-called the 5' RACE reads with MiXCR, one entry per CDR3 protein. The data show hundreds of thousands of distinct CDR3 sequences, 20% seen once. The data belong to a study of T-cell memory formation after mild COVID-19. The sample taken for sequencing was PBMCs or a T cell subset sorted from them (not recorded which). This sequence joins TRBV4-2 and TRBJ2-2; 11 bases match TRBD2. This receptor was identified in an adult woman who had mild COVID-19 (a few samples of this study predate the infection). Cell type and time point are not known. The CDR3: CASRGSSGGPPNTGELFF. Here the CDR3 DNA reads TGTGCCAGCAGGGGCTCTAGCGGGGGGCCACCGAACACCGGGGAGCTGTTTTTT.